The T cell receptor (beta chain) described here comes from a study of PD-1 blockade in classical Hodgkin lymphoma. Brentuximab vedotin exposure varied, and every patient relapsed after autologous stem cell transplantation. Worth noting for this clone: Its antigen is not known.

Study conclusions and caveats: Factors driving the repertoire differences, possibly disease activity or prior therapy, remain undefined. Newly diagnosed patients reportedly trailed healthy donors in baseline TCR diversity.

Looked up from germline, CDR1 is SGHAT and CDR2 is FQNNGV. CDR3 length equals 15 residues. Between the trimmed V and J ends, which lost 2 bases and 5 bases, there was a span of 15 bases. Clones were sequenced by immunoSEQ multiplex PCR, and TCRdb holds only the in-frame ones, with some missing. The table includes around 70,000 clones, over 55% detected once. The V call is TRBV11-2, the J call TRBJ2-5; D is possibly TRBD2 (7 bases). The sample in question was peripheral blood mononuclear cells (PBMCs), obtained before the second cycle of nivolumab. This receptor was identified in a human donor with classical Hodgkin lymphoma. The DNA of the CDR3 is TGTGCCAGCAGCTTAACTGGGGGGGGCCAGGAGACCCAGTACTTC. Its protein is CASSLTGGGQETQYF.